The present T cell receptor beta chain was sequenced within a study of cytomegalovirus exposure and HLA in healthy donors. The PCR ran on 60 Vbeta and 13 Jbeta primers. Libraries were prepared by immunoSEQ multiplex PCR; TCRdb keeps only in-frame clonotypes and omits some of them. The data hold approximately 91,000 clones, with roughly 86% observed a single time. Only a few counts were recorded for this clone. The V gene's germline CDR1 is SNHLY and CDR2 FYNNEI. Trimming took 5 bases from V and 3 from J; bases not matched to a gene: 6. This CDR3 spans 15 amino acids. The sequenced sample consisted of PBMCs. The sequence came from a human donor in good health. V is TRBV2 and J is TRBJ1-4; 7 bases agree with TRBD1. In nucleotides, the CDR3 is TGTGCCAGCAGTCAAACAGGGGTGGCTAATGAAAAACTGTTTTTT. This sequence encodes CASSQTGVANEKLFF.